This T cell receptor (beta chain) was found in a study of response to subunit inactivated influenza vaccine. Germline V gene sequence: CDR1 DFQATT, CDR2 SNEGSKA (reference sequence). The V end lost 6 bases, the J end lost 7 bases, and 15 bases lay between the germline ends. CDR3 length: 13 residues. TCRdb passed the RT-PCR reads through MiXCR, listing each CDR3 protein once. The sample records over 450,000 distinct CDR3 sequences, about an eighth being singletons. Ten or more counts support this clonotype. Its target is unknown. Study results and caveats: Authors proposed each seasonal influenza vaccination draws in few new T cells.

The sample in question was PBMCs from blood, obtained 45 days after vaccination. The chain joins TRBV20-1 to TRBJ1-4, with D possibly being TRBD1 (5 bases). This TCR derives from a man aged 50-59 years who received an inactivated influenza vaccine. The CDR3 nucleotides read TGCAGTGCCTTCTGGGGGGAAGGTGAAAAACTGTTTTTT. Translated, it gives CSAFWGEGEKLFF.